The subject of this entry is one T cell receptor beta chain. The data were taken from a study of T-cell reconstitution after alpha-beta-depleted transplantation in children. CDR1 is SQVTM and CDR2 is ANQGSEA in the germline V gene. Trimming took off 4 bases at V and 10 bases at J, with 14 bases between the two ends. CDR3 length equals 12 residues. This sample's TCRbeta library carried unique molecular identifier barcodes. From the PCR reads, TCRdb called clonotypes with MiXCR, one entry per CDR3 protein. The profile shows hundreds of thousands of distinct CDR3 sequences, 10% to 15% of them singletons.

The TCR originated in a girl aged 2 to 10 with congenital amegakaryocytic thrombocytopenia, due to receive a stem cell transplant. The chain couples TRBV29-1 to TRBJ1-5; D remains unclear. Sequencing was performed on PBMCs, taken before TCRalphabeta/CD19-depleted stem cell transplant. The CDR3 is CSVGDSIHPQHF. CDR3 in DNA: TGCAGCGTTGGGGATAGCATTCATCCCCAGCATTTT. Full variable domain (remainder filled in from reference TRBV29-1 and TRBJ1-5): SAVISQKPSRDICQRGTSLTIQCQVDSQVTMMFWYRQQPGQSLTLIATANQGSEATYESGFVIDKFPISRPNLTFSTLTVSNMSPEDSSIYLCSVGDSIHPQHFGDGTRLSIL.